One sample yielded the 5 T cell receptor beta chains listed below, sequenced in a study of cytomegalovirus exposure and HLA in healthy donors. Researchers ran the PCR with 60 Vbeta and 13 Jbeta primers. Using immunoSEQ multiplex PCR, the repertoire was profiled, and TCRdb retains in-frame clones only, with some absent. This table has some 220,000 clones, more than 70% appearing once. The source material was PBMCs. The receptors originated from a boy aged 5 to 17 in good health and CMV-seronegative.

V usage is TRBV30 and J usage is TRBJ1-2, with a possible D match to TRBD1 (6 bases). Trimming left V 3 bases short and J 6 bases short, with 14 bases between. Germline V gene lookup returns CDR1 GTSNPN and CDR2 SVGIG (reference sequence). The CDR3 is made up of 13 amino acids. CDR3 DNA: TGTGCCTGGAGCCCCCGGACAGCCCATGGCTACACCTTC. Its translation is CAWSPRTAHGYTF.

This clone occurred once. The chain employs TRBV7-9 and TRBJ1-2, with D perhaps matching TRBD1 (5 bases). This CDR3 comprises 17 residues. CDR1 SEHNR and CDR2 FQNEAQ come from the germline V gene (reference sequence). V was pared by 3 bases and J by 0 bases, with 17 bases between. Written as DNA, the CDR3 is TGTGCCAGCAGCTTGGGATCAGGGTTTCCGGCTAACTATGGCTACACCTTC. Its translation: CASSLGSGFPANYGYTF.

J is TRBJ2-3 and V is TRBV5-1, with D perhaps matching TRBD2 (5 bases). Trimming cost V 1 base and J 1 base, with 10 bases left between them. The CDR3 is 15 amino acids. Germline V gene sequence: CDR1 SGHRS, CDR2 YFSETQ. CDR3 DNA: TGCGCCAGCAGCTTGCTTGGACTTGGCACAGATACGCAGTATTTT. Its translation: CASSLLGLGTDTQYF.

The rearrangement joins TRBV7-2 to TRBJ2-2; D unclear. Germline V CDR1 and CDR2: SGHTA, FQGNSA. The V end was cut by 2 bases, the J end by 1 base, with 8 bases between. CDR3 length equals 15 residues. CDR3 region: CASSLQAGNTGELFF. The CDR3 DNA reads as TGTGCCAGCAGCTTACAAGCAGGGAACACCGGGGAGCTGTTTTTT.

This rearrangement joins TRBV14 to TRBJ1-2; D is unclear. Germline CDR1 and CDR2: SGHDN and FVKESK. Deletions cut 1 base from V and 7 bases from J, with 10 bases between. CDR3 length equals 13 residues. Here the CDR3 reads CASSQVPEGGYTF. DNA for the CDR3: TGTGCCAGCAGCCAAGTCCCGGAGGGTGGCTACACCTTC. Together with reference TRBV14 and TRBJ1-2, the CDR3 gives the full variable domain: EAGVTQFPSHSVIEKGQTVTLRCDPISGHDNLYWYRRVMGKEIKFLLHFVKESKQDESGMPNNRFLAERTGGTYSTLKVQPAELEDSGVYFCASSQVPEGGYTFGSGTRLTVV.